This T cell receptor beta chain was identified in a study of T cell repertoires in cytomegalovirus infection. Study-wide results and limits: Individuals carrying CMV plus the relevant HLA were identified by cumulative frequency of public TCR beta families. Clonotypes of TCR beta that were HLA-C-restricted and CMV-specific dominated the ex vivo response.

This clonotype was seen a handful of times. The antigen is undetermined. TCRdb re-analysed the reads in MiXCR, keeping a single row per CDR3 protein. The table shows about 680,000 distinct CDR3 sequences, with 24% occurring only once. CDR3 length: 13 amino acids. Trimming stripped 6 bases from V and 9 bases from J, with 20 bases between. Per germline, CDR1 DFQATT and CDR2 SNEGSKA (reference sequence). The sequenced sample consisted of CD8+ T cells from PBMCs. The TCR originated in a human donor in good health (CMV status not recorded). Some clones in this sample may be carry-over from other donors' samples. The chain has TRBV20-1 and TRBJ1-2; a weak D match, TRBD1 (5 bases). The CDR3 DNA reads TGCAGTGCCACCCCACGGGGCACTCGTAGCTACACCTTC. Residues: CSATPRGTRSYTF.